This T cell receptor beta chain was identified in a study of T cells after yellow fever vaccination. Study-wide context: In the case of low-cell-number fractions, SMART-Seq v4 Ultra Low Input was used for preparation. Findings and limits, study-wide: Post-booster samples contained most primary-vaccination clones (more than 95% CD4, about 90% CD8). Weaker overall, the secondary response nonetheless peaked faster (day 5 versus 15). The presence of abundant clonotypes contaminating from the bulk population was possible in FACS-sorted repertoires.

The V gene lost 5 bases and the J gene lost 9 bases, with 17 bases spanning the gap. CDR1 and CDR2 from the germline V gene are SGHNT and YENEEA. The CDR3 totals 14 residues. This clonotype was counted a few times. The antigen remains undetermined. A single record per CDR3 protein comes from TCRdb applying MiXCR to the 5' RACE reads. Found here are about 580,000 distinct CDR3 sequences, roughly 17% of them singletons; the top ten hold approximately 15%. Source: PBMCs, taken about 5 days after the first yellow fever vaccination. The receptor comes from a man aged 18 to 35 who received the YFV17D yellow fever vaccine. This sequence joins TRBV11-3 and TRBJ2-1, with D maybe TRBD2 (5 bases). CDR3 loop: CASSPLDLSSEQFF. The CDR3 region has the DNA TGTGCCAGCAGCCCCTTGGACTTGTCAAGTGAGCAGTTCTTC.